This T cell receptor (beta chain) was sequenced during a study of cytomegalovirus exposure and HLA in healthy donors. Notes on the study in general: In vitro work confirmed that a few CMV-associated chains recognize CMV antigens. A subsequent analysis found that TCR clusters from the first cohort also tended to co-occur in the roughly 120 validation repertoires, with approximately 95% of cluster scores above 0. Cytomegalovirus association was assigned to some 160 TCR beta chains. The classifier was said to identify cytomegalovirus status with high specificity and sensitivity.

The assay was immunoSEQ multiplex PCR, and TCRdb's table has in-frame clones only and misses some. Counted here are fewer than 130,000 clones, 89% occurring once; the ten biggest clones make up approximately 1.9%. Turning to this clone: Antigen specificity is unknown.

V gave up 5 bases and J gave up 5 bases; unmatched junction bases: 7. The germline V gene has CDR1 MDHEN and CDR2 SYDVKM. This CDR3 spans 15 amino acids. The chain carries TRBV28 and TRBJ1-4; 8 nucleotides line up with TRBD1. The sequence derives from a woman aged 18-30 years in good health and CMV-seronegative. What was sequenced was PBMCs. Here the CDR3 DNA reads TGTGCCAGCAGTCCCTTGACAGGGGAAAATGAAAAACTGTTTTTT. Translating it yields CASSPLTGENEKLFF.